These 25 T cell receptor beta chains were sequenced from one sample in a study of blood T cell repertoires in COVID-19. Only in-frame clones appear in the TCRdb table, and some are missing; sequencing was by immunoSEQ multiplex PCR. In the table there are 350,000 to 400,000 clones, roughly 86% of which are singletons. Material: PBMCs or T cells enriched from blood (not recorded which). Receptor source: a woman aged 25 to 39 who had recovered from COVID-19.

The chain carries TRBV18 and TRBJ2-3; 7 bases map to TRBD2. V dropped 3 bases and J dropped 3; count of bases not matched to a gene: 9. CDR3 size: 16 residues. Germline CDR1 is KGHSH and CDR2 is LQKENI. The CDR3 is CASSPALGGETDTQYF. CDR3 coding DNA: TGTGCCAGCTCACCGGCCCTGGGGGGGGAAACAGATACGCAGTATTTT.

This clone is a singleton in its sample. The V call is TRBV7-9, the J call TRBJ2-1, with D hard to call. Germline loops: CDR1 SEHNR, CDR2 FQNEAQ (reference sequence). Trimming took 1 base from V and 0 from J, leaving 10 bases between them. The CDR3 runs to 16 residues. CDR3 region: CASSLDEFGSYNEQFF. The DNA of the CDR3 is TGTGCCAGCAGCTTAGATGAATTCGGCTCCTACAATGAGCAGTTCTTC.

CDR3 residues: CASSLDAGTYEQYF. As DNA, the CDR3 is TGTGCCAGCAGCTTAGATGCAGGGACCTACGAGCAGTACTTC. The genes are TRBV5-5 and TRBJ2-7; a possible D gene is TRBD1 (5 bases). Germline V gene lookup returns CDR1 SGHKS and CDR2 YYEKEE (reference sequence). V lost 2 bases to trimming and J lost 2 bases, with 11 bases between them. The CDR3 runs to 14 residues.

J is TRBJ2-2 and V is TRBV27, with 14 bases that match TRBD2. The germline V gene encodes CDR1 MNHEY and CDR2 SMNVEV (reference sequence). V was clipped by 0 bases and J by 5 bases; unmatched bases: 8. The CDR3 covers 19 residues. The CDR3 DNA is TGTGCCAGCAGTTTATCGACTAGCGGGAGGGCCGGGGGAACCGGGGAGCTGTTTTTT. Protein sequence: CASSLSTSGRAGGTGELFF.

The V gene is TRBV27, the J gene TRBJ2-7; 15 nucleotides match TRBD2. Germline V gene data show CDR1 as MNHEY and CDR2 as SMNVEV (reference sequence). V shed 6 bases, J shed 7 bases, and the junction held 7 bases outside the gene matches. The CDR3 covers 15 residues. The CDR3 is CASSGLAGGEGEQYF. CDR3 coding DNA: TGTGCCAGCAGCGGACTAGCGGGGGGGGAAGGGGAGCAGTACTTC.

The gene calls are TRBV19 and TRBJ1-1; 7 bases fit TRBD1. J gave up 3 bases and V 1 base, and 5 bases lay outside the gene matches. The CDR3 runs to 15 residues. The germline V gene encodes CDR1 LNHDA and CDR2 SQIVND (reference sequence). CDR3 DNA sequence: TGTGCCAGTAGTATAGTAGGGGGCGAAGACACTGAAGCTTTCTTT. It translates to CASSIVGGEDTEAFF.

The J gene is TRBJ1-1, the V gene TRBV19; possible D gene TRBD1, 5 bases. Germline V CDR1 and CDR2: LNHDA, SQIVND (reference sequence). The CDR3 is 13 amino acids. Deletions cut 10 bases from V and 1 base from J, with 13 bases between. The CDR3 region is CATGGKRNTEAFF. The CDR3 bases are TGTGCCACGGGGGGGAAGAGGAACACTGAAGCTTTCTTT.

This chain uses TRBV10-3 with TRBJ2-1, with 13 bases lining up with TRBD2. The trim removed 6 bases at V and 5 bases at J, leaving 4 bases unmatched. CDR1 and CDR2 (germline): ENHRY, SYGVKD. This CDR3 has 15 residues. The CDR3 here is CAIRGGTSGNNEQFF. Written as DNA, the CDR3 is TGTGCCATCAGGGGGGGGACTAGCGGGAACAATGAGCAGTTCTTC.

The chain recombines TRBV3-1 (or the pseudogene TRBV3-2) with TRBJ2-2; D gene uncertain. With 0 bases removed from V and 11 bases from J, the gap between germline ends came to 19 bases. The germline V gene encodes CDR1 LGHDT and CDR2 YNNKEL (reference sequence). The CDR3 has 16 amino acids. The CDR3 DNA reads as TGTGCCAGCAGCCAAGACAGATCCAGGTGGTCGAGAGAGCTGTTTTTT. This translates into CASSQDRSRWSRELFF.

This sequence joins TRBV7-9 and TRBJ2-7; the D is unclear. V was clipped by 1 base and J by 2 bases, with 15 bases between them. The CDR3 consists of 16 residues. Germline loops: CDR1 SEHNR, CDR2 FQNEAQ (reference sequence). The CDR3 region is CASSLDQRRFPYEQYF. CDR3 sequence (DNA): TGTGCCAGCAGCTTAGATCAGCGCCGGTTTCCCTACGAGCAGTACTTC.

As concerns this clone: The same CDR3 can be traced to other DNA sequences in this sample. The chain joins TRBV30 to TRBJ1-5; D uncertain. The CDR3 loop spans 13 amino acids. Germline CDR1 GTSNPN, CDR2 SVGIG (reference sequence). V was cut by 3 bases and J by 0 bases, with 6 bases left in between. In DNA form, the CDR3 reads TGTGCCTGGAGCCGAGATAGCAATCAGCCCCAGCATTTT. Protein sequence: CAWSRDSNQPQHF.

The chain is built from TRBV7-2 and TRBJ2-7; D is possibly TRBD2 (5 bases). The CDR3 sequence is 13 residues long. Germline V gives CDR1 SGHTA, CDR2 FQGNSA. V gave up 5 bases and J gave up 2 bases, with 10 bases separating them. DNA of the CDR3: TGTGCCAGCAGCAAAGTCGGGGCCTACGAGCAGTACTTC. This encodes CASSKVGAYEQYF.

The V gene is TRBV6-2 or TRBV6-3, the J gene TRBJ2-7; D ambiguous. Germline V gene lookup returns CDR1 MNHEY and CDR2 SVGEGT. Trimming removed 0 bases at V and 2 bases at J, with 8 bases between. CDR3 size: 14 residues. CDR3 DNA sequence: TGTGCCAGCAGTTACTCGAGAGCCACCTACGAGCAGTACTTC. This gives the protein CASSYSRATYEQYF.

The V and J genes are TRBV7-9 and TRBJ2-7; no reliable D call. CDR3 size: 11 residues. From germline, CDR1 is SEHNR and CDR2 FQNEAQ (reference sequence). V was pared by 5 bases and J by 3 bases, with 5 bases between. The CDR3 region is CASSQYYEQYF. Here the CDR3 DNA reads TGTGCCAGCAGCCAGTACTACGAGCAGTACTTC. The entire variable domain, with the rest obtained from reference TRBV7-9 and TRBJ2-7, is as follows: DTGVSQNPRHKITKRGQNVTFRCDPISEHNRLYWYRQTLGQGPEFLTYFQNEAQLEKSRLLSDRFSAERPKGSFSTLEIQRTEQGDSAMYLCASSQYYEQYFGPGTRLTVT.

The rearrangement uses TRBV30 and TRBJ1-2; 7 positions match TRBD1. CDR3 length: 13 residues. J was trimmed by 3 bases and V by 4 bases; bases with no gene match: 5. Germline V gene lookup returns CDR1 GTSNPN and CDR2 SVGIG (reference sequence). The chain's CDR3 is CAWKQGIYYGYTF. CDR3 bases: TGTGCCTGGAAACAGGGGATTTACTATGGCTACACCTTC.

This chain connects TRBV30 to TRBJ1-2; 11 bases are a match to TRBD1. This CDR3 comprises 14 residues. Trimming at V came to 5 bases and at J to 6 bases, leaving 8 bases not matched to a gene. From germline, CDR1 is GTSNPN and CDR2 SVGIG (reference sequence). DNA of the CDR3: TGTGCCTGGGACCGGGACAGGGGGAGGAATGGCTACACCTTC. Translated, it gives CAWDRDRGRNGYTF. Based on the CDR3 plus reference TRBV30 and TRBJ1-2, the full variable domain is SQTIHQWPATLVQPVGSPLSLECTVEGTSNPNLYWYRQAAGRGLQLLFYSVGIGQISSEVPQNLSASRPQDRQFILSSKKLLLSDSGFYLCAWDRDRGRNGYTFGSGTRLTVV.

The count of this clone is one. The V gene is TRBV29-1, the J gene TRBJ2-1; D call uncertain. The ends were cut back, 5 bases at V and 6 bases at J, with 11 bases in the middle. There are 12 residues in the CDR3. The germline V gene encodes CDR1 SQVTM and CDR2 ANQGSEA. CDR3 sequence (DNA): TGCAGCGTTTTTCCTCAACTCAATGAGCAGTTCTTC. This sequence encodes CSVFPQLNEQFF.

The J gene is TRBJ2-5, the V gene TRBV7-8; 7 bases match TRBD2. Germline CDR1 SGHVS, CDR2 FQNEAQ. V lost 3 bases, J lost 5 bases, and 12 bases stayed unmatched. This CDR3 spans 16 amino acids. The CDR3 protein is CASSLDQSGNRETQYF. The CDR3 nucleotides are TGTGCCAGCAGCTTGGACCAAAGCGGGAATCGCGAGACCCAGTACTTC. Full variable domain (rest looked up from reference TRBV7-8 and TRBJ2-5): GAGVSQSPRYKVAKRGQDVALRCDPISGHVSLFWYQQALGQGPEFLTYFQNEAQLDKSGLPSDRFFAERPEGSVSTLKIQRTQQEDSAVYLCASSLDQSGNRETQYFGPGTRLLVL.

The V call is TRBV3-1 (or the pseudogene TRBV3-2), the J call TRBJ2-5, with D perhaps matching TRBD2 (5 bases). CDR1 and CDR2 (germline): LGHDT, YNNKEL (reference sequence). V was clipped by 1 base and J by 4 bases, with 13 bases between them. CDR3 size: 15 residues. The CDR3 reads CASSQGARGRETQYF. In DNA form, the CDR3 reads TGTGCCAGCAGCCAAGGGGCGCGAGGGAGAGAGACCCAGTACTTC.

As for this clone: Distinct nucleotide sequences in the sample also encode this CDR3. This rearrangement joins TRBV5-4 to TRBJ1-1, with TRBD1 matching over 9 bases. Looked up from germline, CDR1 is SGHNT and CDR2 is YYREEE (reference sequence). V dropped 0 bases and J dropped 8; count of bases not matched to a gene: 2. The CDR3 sequence is 13 residues long. The CDR3 sequence: CASSLGGTGEAFF. The CDR3 DNA reads as TGTGCCAGCAGCTTGGGTGGGACAGGGGAAGCTTTCTTT.

This clone occurred a few times. This sequence joins TRBV19 and TRBJ1-3; D call uncertain. Trimming stripped 2 bases from V and 2 bases from J, with 16 bases between. The CDR3 sequence is 17 residues long. Germline V gene sequence: CDR1 LNHDA, CDR2 SQIVND (reference sequence). The CDR3 is CASSIKAARLTGNTIYF. The CDR3 nucleotides read TGTGCCAGTAGTATAAAGGCGGCGCGCTTAACTGGAAACACCATATATTTT. The complete variable domain, with remaining parts taken from reference TRBV19 and TRBJ1-3, reads DGGITQSPKYLFRKEGQNVTLSCEQNLNHDAMYWYRQDPGQGLRLIYYSQIVNDFQKGDIAEGYSVSREKKESFPLTVTSAQKNPTAFYLCASSIKAARLTGNTIYFGEGSWLTVV.

This chain links TRBV24-1 with TRBJ2-3; 9 positions match TRBD1. There are 16 residues in the CDR3. CDR1 and CDR2 from the germline V gene are KGHDR and SFDVKD. Trimming cost V 5 bases and J 0 bases; bases outside gene matches: 5. CDR3 amino acids: CATSALGTGSTDTQYF. CDR3 in DNA: TGTGCCACCAGTGCCCTAGGGACAGGGAGCACAGATACGCAGTATTTT.

Written as DNA, the CDR3 is TGTGCCACCAGTGACCCCGCTGGGGGGGGCTCTCAGCCCCAGCATTTT. This sequence encodes CATSDPAGGGSQPQHF. The chain joins TRBV24-1 to TRBJ1-5, with D tentatively TRBD1 (6 bases). Germline loops: CDR1 KGHDR, CDR2 SFDVKD. The ends were cut back, 4 bases at V and 6 bases at J, with 18 bases in the middle. The CDR3 length is 16 residues.

The chain couples TRBV6-6 to TRBJ1-5; D is unclear. V lost 5 bases to trimming and J lost 3 bases, with 5 bases between them. The CDR3 is 12 residues long. From germline, CDR1 is MNHNY and CDR2 SVGAGI (reference sequence). The CDR3 coding sequence is TGTGCCAGCAGTCGTCTCAATCAGCCCCAGCATTTT. This sequence encodes CASSRLNQPQHF.

J is TRBJ1-6 and V is TRBV28; D uncertain. Germline-derived CDR1 and CDR2 are MDHEN and SYDVKM. This CDR3 comprises 16 residues. Trimming cost V 2 bases and J 1 base, with 9 bases left between them. CDR3 bases: TGTGCCAGCAGTTTACAGGCTCCTTCCTATAATTCACCCCTCCACTTT. This codes for CASSLQAPSYNSPLHF.